The 32 T cell receptor beta chains reported below all come from one sample, sequenced in a study of T-cell reconstitution after alpha-beta-depleted transplantation in children listed by TCRdb under 2016. Libraries were prepared through PCR. Sequencing was performed on an Illumina HiSeq 2500. TCR libraries were prepared with molecular barcoding, using unique molecular identifiers to normalize TCRbeta repertoire quantification. TCRdb cleaned the public reads at Q25 with fastp, built clones with MiXCR and kept in-frame beta chains. Every CDR3 protein is listed once, alongside the most common genes and DNA of its rows. The sample yields a few hundred thousand distinct CDR3 sequences; approximately 9.8% were counted once. Approximately 5% of the sample rests with the top ten. The material was PBMCs from the stem cell graft donor, obtained from the stem cell graft. The receptors stem from a human donor who donated a stem cell graft to a child with SCID.

This clonotype showed up many times. The genes are TRBV5-1 and TRBJ1-2; 10 bases agree with TRBD1. The germline CDR1 and CDR2 sequences are SGHRS and YFSETQ. The CDR3 is 16 residues long. J was trimmed by 0 bases and V by 2 bases; bases with no gene match: 4. CDR3 in amino acids: CASSFGDRGSNYGYTF. The CDR3, as DNA: TGCGCCAGCAGCTTTGGGGACAGGGGCTCTAACTATGGCTACACCTTC.

This clonotype was counted a single time. The J gene is TRBJ1-4, the V gene TRBV6-1; D is ambiguous. The germline V and J ends were trimmed by 5 bases and 0 bases, with 7 bases remaining between them. Looked up from germline, CDR1 is MNHNS and CDR2 is SASEGT. The CDR3 sequence is 14 residues long. CDR3: CASSREATNEKLFF. The CDR3 coding sequence is TGTGCCAGCAGTCGGGAGGCAACTAATGAAAAACTGTTTTTT.

This clonotype has at least ten counts. The rearrangement uses TRBV7-3 and TRBJ1-1; a possible D gene is TRBD1 (6 bases). The CDR3 spans 16 residues. Germline V CDR1 and CDR2: SGHTA, FQGTGA. Trimming stripped 2 bases from V and 4 bases from J, with 17 bases between. The CDR3 nucleotides are TGTGCCAGCAGCTTAGACAGGAAGTTCCCGGGCACTGAAGCTTTCTTT. Amino acids: CASSLDRKFPGTEAFF.

This clonotype was seen repeatedly, ten times or more. The chain has TRBV7-2 and TRBJ1-1; D might be TRBD1 (6 bases). The CDR3 totals 15 residues. Trimming shortened V by 5 bases and J by 6 bases, and 19 bases separated the two germline ends. CDR1 is SGHTA and CDR2 is FQGNSA in the germline V gene. CDR3 bases: TGTGCCAGCAGCGCACAACCTCAGGGGATCGCTGAAGCTTTCTTT. Translated: CASSAQPQGIAEAFF.

V usage is TRBV5-1 and J usage is TRBJ2-1; TRBD1 matches at 11 bases. V gave up 8 bases and J gave up 6 bases; unmatched junction bases: 10. CDR1 and CDR2 (germline): SGHRS, YFSETQ. The CDR3 covers 15 residues. CDR3 sequence: CASTSGTGGSNEQFF. The CDR3 DNA sequence: TGCGCCAGTACAAGCGGGACAGGGGGGTCCAATGAGCAGTTCTTC.

In this sample, this clonotype turned up many times. This chain uses TRBV6-5 with TRBJ2-5; 11 positions agree with TRBD2. The trim removed 2 bases at V and 1 base at J, leaving 3 bases unmatched. The CDR3 contains 16 residues. Germline V lookup: CDR1 MNHEY, CDR2 SVGAGI. The CDR3, as DNA: TGTGCCAGCAGTTACAGACTAGCGGGATTCCAAGAGACCCAGTACTTC. Amino acid sequence: CASSYRLAGFQETQYF.

This clonotype showed up many times. The rearrangement joins TRBV10-3 to TRBJ2-3; 7 positions agree with TRBD2. CDR1 and CDR2 (germline): ENHRY, SYGVKD. The CDR3 is 16 residues long. Trimming at V came to 3 bases and at J to 8 bases, leaving 14 bases not matched to a gene. The CDR3 reads CAISDLGLVDTGTQYF. Here the CDR3 DNA reads TGTGCCATCAGTGACCTTGGACTAGTTGACACTGGTACGCAGTATTTT.

This sequence joins TRBV24-1 and TRBJ2-5; D unclear. V was cut by 0 bases and J by 5 bases, with 6 bases left in between. The length of the CDR3 is 13 residues. The germline V gene encodes CDR1 KGHDR and CDR2 SFDVKD. The chain's CDR3 is CATSDLVLETQYF. The CDR3 DNA sequence: TGTGCCACCAGTGATTTGGTCCTCGAGACCCAGTACTTC.

This clonotype was observed at least ten times. This chain's CDR3 is CSASRIRTEAFF. The CDR3 coding sequence is TGCAGTGCTAGTCGTATTCGGACTGAAGCTTTCTTT. The chain joins TRBV20-1 to TRBJ1-1; no clear D gene. Trimming removed 3 bases at V and 5 bases at J, with 10 bases between. Germline assignment: CDR1 DFQATT and CDR2 SNEGSKA (reference sequence). This CDR3 spans 12 amino acids.

This clonotype showed up many times. The chain carries TRBV5-5 and TRBJ2-1, with TRBD2 matching 8 bases. V was pared by 4 bases and J by 7 bases, with 7 bases of the junction left unmatched. This CDR3 has 14 residues. Germline CDR1 reads SGHKS; CDR2 reads YYEKEE (reference sequence). DNA for the CDR3: TGTGCCAGCAGCCTATCGACTAGCGTAAATGAGCAGTTCTTC. It codes for CASSLSTSVNEQFF.

This clonotype was seen many times. The chain carries TRBV5-1 and TRBJ1-5, with no clear D. The CDR3 consists of 15 residues. Trimming pared 0 bases from V and 2 bases from J, leaving 9 bases between. In germline, CDR1 is SGHRS, CDR2 YFSETQ. The CDR3, as DNA: TGCGCCAGCAGCTTGGCAGGCGAGGGCAATCAGCCCCAGCATTTT. It is translated as CASSLAGEGNQPQHF.

There are many counts of this clonotype. The rearrangement joins TRBV7-8 to TRBJ2-1, with D tentatively TRBD2 (6 bases). From germline, CDR1 is SGHVS and CDR2 FQNEAQ. V was shortened by 5 bases and J by 10 bases, with 15 bases between the two germline ends. The CDR3 has 13 residues. CDR3 residues: CASSIPPGGEQFF. CDR3 DNA sequence: TGTGCCAGCAGCATTCCCCCCGGGGGAGAGCAGTTCTTC.

This clonotype was observed a few times. This rearrangement joins TRBV5-5 to TRBJ1-5; D is perhaps TRBD1 (6 bases). This CDR3 has 18 amino acids. Germline V gene sequence: CDR1 SGHKS, CDR2 YYEKEE (reference sequence). Between the trimmed V and J ends, which lost 3 bases and 2 bases, there was a span of 21 bases. The CDR3 is CASSSSGRGEQRNQPQHF. CDR3 DNA: TGTGCCAGCAGCTCTTCGGGCAGGGGTGAGCAGCGCAATCAGCCCCAGCATTTT.

This clonotype was seen repeatedly, ten times or more. The chain combines TRBV4-3 with TRBJ2-3; TRBD2 matches 10 bases. CDR3 length: 17 residues. Unmatched junction bases numbered 10, after V lost 3 bases and J lost 4 bases. Germline-derived CDR1 and CDR2 are LGHNA and YSLEER. In DNA, the CDR3 is TGCGCCAGCAGCCATCTGAATAGCGGGGGGTATGCAGATACGCAGTATTTT. Translated: CASSHLNSGGYADTQYF.

V and J are TRBV11-2 and TRBJ2-7, with a possible D match to TRBD2 (6 bases). CDR1 and CDR2 (germline): SGHAT, FQNNGV. This CDR3 is built from 13 residues. Trimming took off 3 bases at V and 4 bases at J, with 10 bases between the two ends. Written as DNA, the CDR3 is TGTGCCAGCAGCTTCGGGGGAAGATACGAGCAGTACTTC. The encoded protein is CASSFGGRYEQYF.

This clonotype was counted many times. V gene TRBV6-5 combines with J gene TRBJ1-6; unclear D gene. The CDR3 totals 13 residues. V lost 2 bases and J lost 8, with 7 bases in between. CDR1 MNHEY and CDR2 SVGAGI come from the germline V gene. Here the CDR3 DNA reads TGTGCCAGCAGTTACGAGCATCATTCACCCCTCCACTTT. This codes for CASSYEHHSPLHF.

This clonotype was observed at least ten times. This sequence joins TRBV5-6 and TRBJ2-7, with no clear D. Trimming cost V 0 bases and J 4 bases, with 11 bases left between them. The germline V gene encodes CDR1 SGHDT and CDR2 YYEEEE. CDR3 length: 14 residues. CDR3 sequence (DNA): TGTGCCAGCAGCTTGGGTTCATCGATTTACGAGCAGTACTTC. It encodes CASSLGSSIYEQYF.

This clonotype occurred many times. The chain is built from TRBV27 and TRBJ2-7; possibly TRBD1 for D (5 bases). Germline lookup yields CDR1 MNHEY and CDR2 SMNVEV (reference sequence). The germline V and J ends were trimmed by 4 bases and 2 bases, with 12 bases remaining between them. CDR3 length: 14 amino acids. This CDR3 reads CASSSAGWAYEQYF. In nucleotides, the CDR3 is TGTGCCAGCAGTTCGGCAGGGTGGGCCTACGAGCAGTACTTC.

This clonotype was seen ten or more times. The gene calls are TRBV7-2 and TRBJ2-1; 8 bases are a match to TRBD1. Germline V gives CDR1 SGHTA, CDR2 FQGNSA. This CDR3 has 14 amino acids. V lost 7 bases and J lost 7; bases outside the gene matches: 9. The CDR3 reads CASTPGGALNEQFF. CDR3 bases: TGTGCCAGCACCCCAGGGGGCGCCTTAAATGAGCAGTTCTTC.

This clonotype has a count of ten or more. The CDR3 reads CAIGPGDYSYEQYF. The CDR3 region has the DNA TGTGCCATCGGTCCAGGGGACTACTCCTACGAGCAGTACTTC. V is TRBV10-3 and J is TRBJ2-7; perhaps TRBD2 as D (7 bases). The CDR3 length is 14 residues. Germline assignment: CDR1 ENHRY and CDR2 SYGVKD. V was trimmed by 8 bases and J by 0 bases, leaving 14 bases between them.

There are many counts of this clonotype. The J gene is TRBJ1-1, the V gene TRBV5-1; D not certain. Germline V gene data show CDR1 as SGHRS and CDR2 as YFSETQ. V lost 1 base and J 0 bases, leaving 4 bases between the germline ends. CDR3 length: 13 residues. The CDR3 loop reads CASSLTVNTEAFF. CDR3 nucleotide sequence: TGCGCCAGCAGCTTGACAGTGAACACTGAAGCTTTCTTT.

This clonotype was seen a handful of times. The chain links TRBV12-3 or TRBV12-4 to TRBJ1-5; no clear D gene. Trimming cost V 7 bases and J 3 bases, with 13 bases left between them. The CDR3 covers 14 residues. In DNA form, the CDR3 reads TGTGCCAGCACCCAGGACGGAAACAATCAGCCCCAGCATTTT. Translation: CASTQDGNNQPQHF.

This sequence joins TRBV11-1 and TRBJ1-1; D is perhaps TRBD1 (6 bases). This CDR3 has 14 amino acids. Germline CDR1 SGHAT, CDR2 FQDESV (reference sequence). Trimming pared 5 bases from V and 6 bases from J, leaving 16 bases between. The CDR3 sequence: CASSPRGLGSEAFF. Here the CDR3 DNA reads TGTGCCAGCAGCCCCCGGGGGCTGGGGTCTGAAGCTTTCTTT.

This clonotype was found many times. This chain uses TRBV12-3 or TRBV12-4 with TRBJ1-2; D perhaps matches TRBD1 (5 bases). The CDR3 has 14 residues. Trimming cost V 5 bases and J 5 bases, with 15 bases left between them. CDR3 DNA sequence: TGTGCCAGCAGTCTGGGGACGGAGCTATATGGCTACACCTTC. Its protein is CASSLGTELYGYTF.

This clonotype appeared many times. V usage is TRBV5-1 and J usage is TRBJ2-3; 11 bases are a match to TRBD2. Germline CDR1 is SGHRS and CDR2 is YFSETQ. V was clipped by 3 bases and J by 5 bases; unmatched bases: 17. The CDR3 length is 19 residues. Here the CDR3 reads CASSSGTSGVATGRDTQYF. In DNA form, the CDR3 reads TGCGCCAGCAGCTCCGGGACTAGCGGTGTCGCAACAGGACGAGATACGCAGTATTTT. The full variable domain, completed using reference TRBV5-1 and TRBJ2-3, is KAGVTQTPRYLIKTRGQQVTLSCSPISGHRSVSWYQQTPGQGLQFLFEYFSETQRNKGNFPGRFSGRQFSNSRSEMNVSTLELGDSALYLCASSSGTSGVATGRDTQYFGPGTRLTVL.

This clonotype has a count of ten or more. The chain carries TRBV10-1 and TRBJ1-1; D is unclear. Germline V lookup: CDR1 WNHNN, CDR2 SYGVQD (reference sequence). The CDR3 consists of 13 residues. V was shortened by 10 bases and J by 0 bases, with 12 bases between the two germline ends. The CDR3 is CATQQVLNTEAFF. The CDR3 DNA follows: TGCGCCACACAGCAGGTACTGAACACTGAAGCTTTCTTT.

This clonotype was counted at least ten times. This chain joins TRBV4-1 and TRBJ1-5, with TRBD1 as a possible D gene (6 bases). CDR1 MGHRA and CDR2 YSYEKL come from the germline V gene. The ends were cut back, 3 bases at V and 3 bases at J, with 12 bases in the middle. The CDR3 contains 15 residues. Here the CDR3 DNA reads TGCGCCAGCAGCCAGCTACAGGGAAACAATCAGCCCCAGCATTTT. Translated: CASSQLQGNNQPQHF.

Comment on this clonotype: A much bigger clone sits one base away, suggesting this may be a read error. J is TRBJ2-4 and V is TRBV7-8; no definite D call. This CDR3 region has 16 residues. Germline V lookup: CDR1 SGHVS, CDR2 FQNEAQ. This CDR3 reads CASSPVHRSAKNILYF. Written as DNA, the CDR3 is TGTGCCAGCAGCCCCGTCCACCGATCAGCCAAAAACATTCTGTACTTC.

This clonotype has a count of ten or more. The chain has TRBV6-1 and TRBJ1-1; the D is unclear. This CDR3 contains 15 residues. V was pared by 5 bases and J by 0 bases, with 13 bases between. CDR1 is MNHNS and CDR2 is SASEGT in the germline V gene. The CDR3 DNA follows: TGTGCCAGCAGTCCATCTGTGGAGATGAACACTGAAGCTTTCTTT. It translates to CASSPSVEMNTEAFF.

This clonotype was counted at least ten times. V gene TRBV6-2 or TRBV6-3 combines with J gene TRBJ2-3, with TRBD1 matching over 8 bases. V lost 0 bases and J lost 3; bases outside the gene matches: 11. The V gene's germline CDR1 is MNHEY and CDR2 SVGEGT. The CDR3 runs to 18 residues. The CDR3 is CASSYSVARTGRTDTQYF. As DNA, the CDR3 is TGTGCCAGCAGTTACTCGGTTGCCCGGACAGGGAGGACAGATACGCAGTATTTT.

Comment on this clonotype: A read error may explain this, as a much larger clone is one base away. This chain connects TRBV5-4 to TRBJ1-2; no clear D gene. CDR3 length equals 14 residues. Germline-derived CDR1 and CDR2 are SGHNT and YYREEE (reference sequence). The CDR3, as DNA: TGTGCCAGCAGCTTGTCAAGTCTTAACTATGGCTACCCCTTC. Its translation is CASSLSSLNYGYPF. The variable domain in full, with the rest retrieved from reference TRBV5-4 and TRBJ1-2, is ETGVTQSPTHLIKTRGQQVTLRCSSQSGHNTVSWYQQALGQGPQFIFQYYREEENGRGNFPPRFSGLQFPNYSSELNVNALELDDSALYLCASSLSSLNYGYPFGSGTRLTVV.

In the case of this clonotype: A junction boundary mismatches the germline segment, possibly from a read error. The chain carries TRBV2 and TRBJ2-2; 10 bases line up with TRBD1. The CDR3 length is 18 residues. Per germline, CDR1 SNHLY and CDR2 FYNNEI. In nucleotides, the CDR3 is TGTACCAGCTGTTTAGCCGCGACTTGGACAGGGGGGCGCGGGGAGCTGTTTTTT. Translating it yields CTSCLAATWTGGRGELFF. Full variable domain (missing parts from reference TRBV2 and TRBJ2-2): EPEVTQTPSHQVTQMGQEVILRCVPISNHLYFYWYRQILGQKVEFLVSFYNNEISEKSEIFDDQFSVERPDGSNFTLKIRSTKLEDSAMYFCTSCLAATWTGGRGELFFGEGSRLTVL.